The T cell receptor (beta chain) described here comes from a study of blood T cell repertoires in COVID-19. About the study: Italy, Spain and the United States were the sources of the convalescent and acute COVID-19 samples. T cells, B-cell-depleted T cells, or PBMCs provided the cDNA or gDNA that served as material.

As processed by the authors: Amplification from reference gene primers served as the basis for estimated nucleated cell counts. Data came from immunoSEQ multiplex PCR; TCRdb stores just in-frame clones and leaves some out. That table supplies the V and J calls and clone size; D and trimming were determined from the DNA. The sample has about 130,000 clones, about 77% seen once. Germline-derived CDR1 and CDR2 are KGHSH and LQKENI. With 6 bases removed from V and 2 bases from J, the gap between germline ends came to 16 bases. This CDR3 has 16 amino acids. The receptor was isolated from an elderly man with acute or convalescent COVID-19. The chain uses TRBV18 and TRBJ2-2; weak D call: TRBD1 (6 bases). Input material: peripheral blood. The CDR3 DNA is TGTGCCAGCTCCCGGGGAACAGGGTCAAACACCGGGGAGCTGTTTTTT. It encodes CASSRGTGSNTGELFF.